Below, 22 T cell receptor beta chains from the same sample are listed, as sequenced in a study of blood T cell repertoires in COVID-19. Here immunoSEQ multiplex PCR was the method, and the copy in TCRdb shows in-frame clones only, minus some. Of some 100,000 clones listed, roughly 90% are singletons. The specimen was peripheral blood. Receptors originate from a human donor in a cohort sampled during active COVID-19.

The sample holds one count of this clone. The chain uses TRBV15 and TRBJ2-3, with 13 positions matching TRBD2. Germline assignment: CDR1 LNHNV and CDR2 YYDKDF (reference sequence). The CDR3 is 14 amino acids. J lost 13 bases, V lost 4 bases, and 8 bases had no gene match. The CDR3 sequence: CATSTRLAGGPEYF. CDR3 coding DNA: TGTGCCACCAGCACCCGACTAGCGGGGGGTCCGGAGTATTTT.

CDR3 nucleotides: TGTGCCAGCAGCGTAGGAGGCGCGGCAACCTACGAGCAGTACTTC. It translates to CASSVGGAATYEQYF. The chain is built from TRBV9 and TRBJ2-7; D is undetermined. The germline gives CDR1 SGDLS, CDR2 YYNGEE. The CDR3 is 15 residues long. Trimming cost V 0 bases and J 2 bases, with 12 bases left between them.

This rearrangement joins TRBV12-3 or TRBV12-4 to TRBJ1-5, with D perhaps TRBD1 (5 bases). This CDR3 is 13 amino acids long. V lost 3 bases and J lost 5, with 8 bases in between. DNA of the CDR3: TGTGCCAGCAGTTTCCCGGGGGATCAGCCCCAGCATTTT. Translated, it gives CASSFPGDQPQHF.

The CDR3 DNA reads TGTGCCAGCAGTTTTCCTGGGAGGACCCTCGATGAGCAGTTCTTC. Translated, it gives CASSFPGRTLDEQFF. This sequence joins TRBV28 and TRBJ2-1; a weak D match, TRBD2 (6 bases). CDR3 length: 15 residues. Germline CDR1 is MDHEN and CDR2 is SYDVKM. V dropped 3 bases and J dropped 8 bases, with 17 bases sitting between them.

The chain couples TRBV6-5 to TRBJ1-2; no clear D gene. The length of the CDR3 is 14 residues. Per the germline V gene, CDR1 is MNHEY and CDR2 is SVGAGI. Trimming stripped 5 bases from V and 3 bases from J, with 13 bases between. In DNA, the CDR3 is TGTGCCAGCAGTCGAGATTCTCTATACTATGGCTACACCTTC. It is translated as CASSRDSLYYGYTF.

The V and J genes are TRBV5-5 and TRBJ2-5; TRBD2 is a possible D gene (5 bases). Germline V gene sequence: CDR1 SGHKS, CDR2 YYEKEE (reference sequence). V lost 4 bases to trimming and J lost 2 bases, with 12 bases between them. The CDR3 length is 14 residues. CDR3 DNA: TGTGCCAGCAGCCAACGGACTGAACAAGAGACCCAGTACTTC. Protein: CASSQRTEQETQYF.

CDR3 DNA sequence: TGTGCCAGCAGACTCGAGGCGGGGGGGAGCCTTGGCACAGATACGCAGTATTTT. It is translated as CASRLEAGGSLGTDTQYF. The chain uses TRBV6-4 and TRBJ2-3; 9 bases are a match to TRBD2. CDR3 length equals 18 residues. The junction had 14 bases not matched to a gene; V was cut back by 6 bases and J by 1 base. Germline CDR1 and CDR2: MRHNA and SNTAGT.

The chain couples TRBV27 to TRBJ1-1; 9 nucleotides align to TRBD1. Trimming took 6 bases from V and 10 from J; bases not matched to a gene: 12. CDR1 and CDR2 (germline): MNHEY, SMNVEV (reference sequence). The CDR3 totals 14 residues. This chain's CDR3 is CASSRTGGAWGAFF. DNA for the CDR3: TGTGCCAGCAGCCGCACAGGGGGCGCGTGGGGAGCTTTCTTT.

The V call is TRBV10-2, the J call TRBJ2-1; the D gene is possibly TRBD2 (7 bases). With 6 bases removed from V and 8 bases from J, the gap between germline ends came to 11 bases. This CDR3 comprises 12 residues. Germline-derived CDR1 and CDR2 are WSHSY and SAAADI. The CDR3 DNA reads as TGCGCCAGCAGAGGGGGGGTCGATGAGCAGTTCTTC. Protein: CASRGGVDEQFF.

This clone was seen more than once but under ten times. CDR3 bases: TGCGCCAGCACCATAACTAACTACGAGCAGTACTTC. It is translated as CASTITNYEQYF. The chain employs TRBV10-2 and TRBJ2-7; D remains unclear. CDR1 is WSHSY and CDR2 is SAAADI in the germline V gene. The V and J ends lost 7 bases and 3 bases respectively, with 10 bases between them. There are 12 residues in the CDR3.

The gene calls are TRBV5-1 and TRBJ2-7; TRBD1 aligns across 11 bases. The CDR3 runs to 16 residues. V lost 0 bases and J lost 3; bases outside the gene matches: 5. Germline V gene lookup returns CDR1 SGHRS and CDR2 YFSETQ. The CDR3 DNA is TGCGCCAGCAGCTTGGGGACAGGGGGCTCTTACTACGAGCAGTACTTC. Protein: CASSLGTGGSYYEQYF.

The CDR3 is CASSLVTSSGNTIYF. The CDR3 DNA reads as TGTGCCAGCAGCTTGGTCACCAGCTCTGGAAACACCATATATTTT. This chain joins TRBV5-5 and TRBJ1-3; no firm D call. Germline CDR1 and CDR2: SGHKS and YYEKEE (reference sequence). The CDR3 spans 15 residues. V lost 0 bases to trimming and J lost 0 bases, with 7 bases between them.

This rearrangement joins TRBV30 to TRBJ2-1; D gene uncertain. This CDR3 contains 16 residues. V lost 1 base to trimming and J lost 0 bases, with 13 bases between them. Germline loops: CDR1 GTSNPN, CDR2 SVGIG (reference sequence). CDR3: CAWSGSRTNSYNEQFF. The CDR3 DNA reads TGTGCCTGGAGTGGGTCAAGAACAAACTCCTACAATGAGCAGTTCTTC.

The V call is TRBV19, the J call TRBJ2-5, with TRBD1 matching 7 bases. V gave up 5 bases and J gave up 2 bases; unmatched junction bases: 5. CDR3 length: 14 residues. The germline V gene has CDR1 LNHDA and CDR2 SQIVND (reference sequence). CDR3 protein: CASSPWDSQETQYF. CDR3 in DNA: TGTGCCAGTAGTCCCTGGGACAGTCAAGAGACCCAGTACTTC. The entire variable domain, with the rest obtained from reference TRBV19 and TRBJ2-5, is as follows: DGGITQSPKYLFRKEGQNVTLSCEQNLNHDAMYWYRQDPGQGLRLIYYSQIVNDFQKGDIAEGYSVSREKKESFPLTVTSAQKNPTAFYLCASSPWDSQETQYFGPGTRLLVL.

This chain uses TRBV29-1 with TRBJ1-2; D may be TRBD1 (5 bases). There are 14 residues in the CDR3. The V end was cut by 5 bases, the J end by 0 bases, with 13 bases between. CDR1 is SQVTM, CDR2 ANQGSEA, per germline. The CDR3 protein is CSVRVGGTNYGYTF. The DNA of the CDR3 is TGCAGCGTTCGAGTGGGGGGGACTAACTATGGCTACACCTTC.

This clone was seen a handful of times. The chain employs TRBV10-1 and TRBJ2-2; 9 bases align to TRBD1. Trimming at V came to 3 bases and at J to 1 base, leaving 6 bases not matched to a gene. CDR1 and CDR2 from the germline V gene are WNHNN and SYGVQD (reference sequence). This CDR3 is 17 amino acids long. The CDR3 here is CASSDTTGGRNTGELFF. The CDR3 bases are TGCGCCAGCAGTGACACCACAGGGGGCAGGAACACCGGGGAGCTGTTTTTT.

The genes are TRBV5-6 and TRBJ2-5, with 9 positions matching TRBD2. V dropped 1 base and J dropped 4; count of bases not matched to a gene: 5. Germline loops: CDR1 SGHDT, CDR2 YYEEEE. The CDR3 is 15 residues long. The CDR3 region is CASSLNLAGRETQYF. The CDR3 bases are TGTGCCAGCAGCTTGAACCTAGCGGGGCGAGAGACCCAGTACTTC.

V and J are TRBV29-1 and TRBJ2-2; 11 bases are shared with TRBD1. Germline CDR1 SQVTM, CDR2 ANQGSEA. Germline trimming cut 8 bases from V and 7 bases from J; bases unmatched to any gene: 6. This CDR3 has 13 residues. The CDR3 is CSSGQGAGGELFF. CDR3 nucleotide sequence: TGCAGCTCCGGACAGGGGGCAGGCGGGGAGCTGTTTTTT.

This chain uses TRBV11-3 with TRBJ2-2, with D possibly being TRBD1 (6 bases). Germline values: CDR1 SGHNT, CDR2 YENEEA. This CDR3 has 15 amino acids. Trimming stripped 1 base from V and 7 bases from J, with 13 bases between. The CDR3 DNA reads as TGTGCCAGCAGCTTAGTCTCTGGGGGCCACGGGGAGCTGTTTTTT. Its translation: CASSLVSGGHGELFF.

This chain uses TRBV5-8 with TRBJ2-5; 11 bases match TRBD1. Germline V gene data show CDR1 as SGHTS and CDR2 as YDEGEE. The CDR3 totals 16 residues. Trimming removed 4 bases from V and 4 bases from J; junction bases left unmatched: 9. CDR3 sequence reads: CASSPGTGGIGETQYF. The CDR3 DNA follows: TGTGCCAGCAGCCCGGGGACAGGGGGGATTGGAGAGACCCAGTACTTC.

The chain employs TRBV10-3 and TRBJ2-1, with 13 nucleotides matching TRBD2. Germline V lookup: CDR1 ENHRY, CDR2 SYGVKD. The CDR3 runs to 17 residues. V shed 0 bases and J 8 bases; nucleotides not matched to a gene: 7. CDR3 region: CAISESTLAGGHDEQFF. CDR3 DNA sequence: TGTGCCATCAGTGAGTCGACACTAGCGGGAGGGCACGATGAGCAGTTCTTC.

The chain is built from TRBV20-1 and TRBJ1-4; TRBD1 might be the D (6 bases). CDR3 length: 11 amino acids. In germline, CDR1 is DFQATT, CDR2 SNEGSKA (reference sequence). The V end was cut by 0 bases, the J end by 14 bases, with 10 bases between. The CDR3 reads CSAREDTGLFF. DNA of the CDR3: TGCAGTGCTAGAGAGGACACAGGGCTGTTTTTT.